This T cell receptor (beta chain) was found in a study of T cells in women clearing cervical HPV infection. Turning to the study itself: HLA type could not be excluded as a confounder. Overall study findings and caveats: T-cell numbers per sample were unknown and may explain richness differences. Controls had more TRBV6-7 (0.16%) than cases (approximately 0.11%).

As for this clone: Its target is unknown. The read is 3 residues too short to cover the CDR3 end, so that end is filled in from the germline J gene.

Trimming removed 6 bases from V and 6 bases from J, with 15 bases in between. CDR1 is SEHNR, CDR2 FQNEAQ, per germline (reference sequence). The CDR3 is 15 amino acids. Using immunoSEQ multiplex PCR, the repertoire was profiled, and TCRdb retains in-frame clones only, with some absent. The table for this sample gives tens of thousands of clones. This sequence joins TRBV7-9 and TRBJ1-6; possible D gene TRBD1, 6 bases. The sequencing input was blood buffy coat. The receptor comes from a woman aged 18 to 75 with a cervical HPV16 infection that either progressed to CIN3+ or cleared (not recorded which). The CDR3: CASSLNTGINSPLHF. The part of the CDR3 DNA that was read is TGTGCCAGCAGTTTAAACACAGGGATTAATTCACCC.